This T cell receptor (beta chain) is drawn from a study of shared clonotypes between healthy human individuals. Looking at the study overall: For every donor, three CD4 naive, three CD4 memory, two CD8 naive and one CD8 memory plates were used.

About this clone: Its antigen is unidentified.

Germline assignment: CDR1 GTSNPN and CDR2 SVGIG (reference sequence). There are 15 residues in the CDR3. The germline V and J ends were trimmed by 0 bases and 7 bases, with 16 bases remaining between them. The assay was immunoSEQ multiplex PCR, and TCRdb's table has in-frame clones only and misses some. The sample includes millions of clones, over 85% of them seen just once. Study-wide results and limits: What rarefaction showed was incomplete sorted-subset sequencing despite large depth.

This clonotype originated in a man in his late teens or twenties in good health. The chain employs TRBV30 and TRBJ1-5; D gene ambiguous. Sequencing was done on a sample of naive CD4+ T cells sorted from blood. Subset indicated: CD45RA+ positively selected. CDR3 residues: CAWSVGRPFSQPQHF. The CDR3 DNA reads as TGTGCCTGGAGTGTAGGCAGACCCTTTAGCCAGCCCCAGCATTTT.